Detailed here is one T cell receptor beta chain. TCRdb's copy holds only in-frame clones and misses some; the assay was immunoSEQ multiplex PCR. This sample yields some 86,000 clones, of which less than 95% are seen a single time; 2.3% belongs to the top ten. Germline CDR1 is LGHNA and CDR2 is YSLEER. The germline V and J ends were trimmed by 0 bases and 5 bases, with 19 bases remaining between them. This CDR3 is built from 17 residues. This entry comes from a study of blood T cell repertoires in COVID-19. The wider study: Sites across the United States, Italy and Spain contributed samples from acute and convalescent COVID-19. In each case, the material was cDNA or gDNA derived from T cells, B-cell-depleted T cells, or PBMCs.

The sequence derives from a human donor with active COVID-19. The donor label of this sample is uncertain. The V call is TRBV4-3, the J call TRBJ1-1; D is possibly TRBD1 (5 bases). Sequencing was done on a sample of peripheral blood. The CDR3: CASSQDLPRQYQTEAFF. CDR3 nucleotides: TGCGCCAGCAGCCAAGATCTGCCAAGACAGTACCAGACTGAAGCTTTCTTT.